The clone carrying this T cell receptor beta chain occurred a few times. The data were taken from a study of T-cell reconstitution after alpha-beta-depleted transplantation in children. Unique molecular identifiers featured in how the TCRbeta library was prepared. Using its own MiXCR run on the PCR reads, TCRdb lists one record per CDR3 protein. This table holds 450,000 to 500,000 distinct CDR3 sequences, roughly an eighth found once. The germline CDR1 and CDR2 sequences are SGHTA and FQGNSA. The CDR3 consists of 15 residues. Trimming took off 5 bases at V and 1 base at J, with 14 bases between the two ends.

This clonotype originated in a human donor who donated a stem cell graft to a child with combined immunodeficiency. The sample consisted of PBMCs from the stem cell graft donor, taken from the stem cell graft. This chain connects TRBV7-2 to TRBJ2-5; D is ambiguous. CDR3 DNA sequence: TGTGCCAGCAGCCGTAGGGCCCAGTTCCAAGAGACCCAGTACTTC. This encodes CASSRRAQFQETQYF.